The 27 T cell receptor beta chains below all came from one sample that was sequenced in a study of cytomegalovirus exposure and HLA in healthy donors. Sequenced by immunoSEQ multiplex PCR; TCRdb stores in-frame clones only, minus some. The table has 200,000 to 250,000 clones, about nine tenths seen once. The sequenced sample consisted of PBMCs. The receptors were sampled from a woman aged 18-30 years in good health and CMV-seropositive.

The V and J genes are TRBV30 and TRBJ2-1; D call uncertain. CDR3 length: 12 residues. Germline CDR1 and CDR2: GTSNPN and SVGIG (reference sequence). V was trimmed by 4 bases and J by 2 bases, leaving 6 bases between them. CDR3 coding DNA: TGTGCCTGGACGGAGCCCTACAATGAGCAGTTCTTC. Translating gives CAWTEPYNEQFF.

The chain recombines TRBV27 with TRBJ2-7; a possible D gene is TRBD1 (5 bases). V was cut by 1 base and J by 2 bases, with 15 bases left in between. The germline V gene encodes CDR1 MNHEY and CDR2 SMNVEV (reference sequence). The CDR3 consists of 16 residues. The CDR3 here is CASSLFSGMVTYEQYF. The CDR3 DNA reads as TGTGCCAGCAGTTTATTTTCAGGGATGGTCACCTACGAGCAGTACTTC.

This clone was detected only once. This chain joins TRBV13 and TRBJ2-6; D gene unclear. This CDR3 has 14 residues. Germline CDR1 reads PRHDT; CDR2 reads FYEKMQ (reference sequence). The V gene lost 2 bases and the J gene lost 5 bases, with 7 bases spanning the gap. CDR3: CASSLIQRANVLTF. DNA of the CDR3: TGTGCCAGCAGCTTAATTCAGAGGGCCAACGTCCTGACTTTC.

In nucleotides, the CDR3 is TGTGCCTGGAGACGGACAGTTCAAGAGACCCAGTACTTC. This gives the protein CAWRRTVQETQYF. The genes are TRBV30 and TRBJ2-5, with D possibly matching TRBD1 (6 bases). Germline lookup yields CDR1 GTSNPN and CDR2 SVGIG (reference sequence). Trimming removed 3 bases from V and 2 bases from J, with 10 bases in between. This CDR3 has 13 amino acids.

The chain carries TRBV20-1 and TRBJ1-2; 7 bases are a match to TRBD1. The CDR3 has 11 residues. Losses at the gene ends were 7 bases for V and 3 bases for J; bases not matched to a gene: 2. In germline, CDR1 is DFQATT, CDR2 SNEGSKA (reference sequence). In DNA, the CDR3 is TGCAGTGGCGGACAGGACTATGGCTACACCTTC. It encodes CSGGQDYGYTF.

The gene calls are TRBV5-1 and TRBJ2-2, with D perhaps matching TRBD2 (5 bases). CDR1 is SGHRS and CDR2 is YFSETQ in the germline V gene. This CDR3 spans 17 amino acids. V was trimmed by 0 bases and J by 4 bases, leaving 16 bases between them. CDR3 bases: TGCGCCAGCAGCTTGGTGCCCCCGGGGTCGGGCACCGGGGAGCTGTTTTTT. It is translated as CASSLVPPGSGTGELFF.

The gene calls are TRBV7-2 and TRBJ2-3; TRBD2 agrees at 10 bases. J gave up 6 bases and V 2 bases, and 8 bases lay outside the gene matches. The germline V gene has CDR1 SGHTA and CDR2 FQGNSA. The length of the CDR3 is 16 residues. The CDR3, as DNA: TGTGCCAGCAGCTTACCTAGCGGGAGAGGCAGGGATACGCAGTATTTT. Its protein product is CASSLPSGRGRDTQYF. Full variable domain (remainder filled in from reference TRBV7-2 and TRBJ2-3): GAGVSQSPSNKVTEKGKDVELRCDPISGHTALYWYRQSLGQGLEFLIYFQGNSAPDKSGLPSDRFSAERTGGSVSTLTIQRTQQEDSAVYLCASSLPSGRGRDTQYFGPGTRLTVL.

This sequence joins TRBV7-9 and TRBJ2-3, with TRBD2 matching over 11 bases. The J segment lost 5 bases and the V segment lost 2 bases, leaving 9 bases of the junction unmatched. The CDR3 runs 17 residues. Germline V gene lookup returns CDR1 SEHNR and CDR2 FQNEAQ (reference sequence). This CDR3 is CASSLRLAGRMVDTQYF. The DNA for the CDR3 is TGTGCCAGCAGCTTAAGACTAGCGGGGAGGATGGTAGATACGCAGTATTTT.

This CDR3 reads CASSLDQGFYNEQFF. The CDR3 DNA is TGCGCCAGCAGCTTGGATCAGGGTTTCTACAATGAGCAGTTCTTC. V usage is TRBV5-1 and J usage is TRBJ2-1, with D maybe TRBD1 (5 bases). V shed 0 bases and J shed 3 bases, with 10 bases lying between them. The V gene's germline CDR1 is SGHRS and CDR2 YFSETQ. The CDR3 totals 15 residues.

The V and J genes are TRBV19 and TRBJ1-2, with D unresolved. The V end was cut by 5 bases, the J end by 4 bases, with 20 bases between. The CDR3 sequence is 16 residues long. Germline V gives CDR1 LNHDA, CDR2 SQIVND (reference sequence). CDR3 bases: TGTGCCAGTAGTCCCTCCCGGGGAGGGCTAACCTATGGCTACACCTTC. Protein product: CASSPSRGGLTYGYTF.

The chain links TRBV9 to TRBJ1-5; TRBD1 matches at 9 bases. The junction had 5 bases not matched to a gene; V was cut back by 4 bases and J by 0 bases. The CDR3 has 16 amino acids. Germline values: CDR1 SGDLS, CDR2 YYNGEE. In DNA form, the CDR3 reads TGTGCCAGCAGCCTCGACAGGGGGTATAGCAATCAGCCCCAGCATTTT. This codes for CASSLDRGYSNQPQHF.

The chain is built from TRBV19 and TRBJ2-7, with D possibly being TRBD1 (5 bases). V was clipped by 6 bases and J by 0 bases, with 12 bases between them. The V gene's germline CDR1 is LNHDA and CDR2 SQIVND (reference sequence). This CDR3 contains 14 residues. CDR3 DNA: TGTGCCAGTAGCGGCAGGACAACCTCCTACGAGCAGTACTTC. It is translated as CASSGRTTSYEQYF.

This clone is a singleton in its sample. This chain joins TRBV27 and TRBJ2-2, with 13 bases identical to TRBD2. V shed 5 bases, J shed 5 bases, and the junction held 2 bases outside the gene matches. CDR1 is MNHEY, CDR2 SMNVEV, per germline (reference sequence). The CDR3 is made up of 15 amino acids. The CDR3 DNA reads TGTGCCAGCAGTCTACTAGCGGGAGGGACCGGGGAGCTGTTTTTT. This translates into CASSLLAGGTGELFF.

The V gene is TRBV30, the J gene TRBJ1-2; no reliable D call. The germline CDR1 and CDR2 sequences are GTSNPN and SVGIG (reference sequence). The CDR3 runs to 14 residues. Trimming took 2 bases from V and 4 from J, leaving 14 bases between them. The CDR3 sequence is CAWSRERFSYGYTF. As DNA, the CDR3 is TGTGCCTGGAGTCGGGAACGTTTCTCCTATGGCTACACCTTC.

In its sample, this clone was seen once. V usage is TRBV13 and J usage is TRBJ1-3; 7 bases line up with TRBD1. The trim removed 3 bases at V and 4 bases at J, leaving 6 bases unmatched. This CDR3 contains 15 residues. Germline V gene lookup returns CDR1 PRHDT and CDR2 FYEKMQ (reference sequence). CDR3 sequence: CASSLGRGDGNTIYF. CDR3 bases: TGTGCCAGCAGCTTGGGCAGGGGGGACGGAAACACCATATATTTT.

The chain combines TRBV27 with TRBJ2-7; tentative D call: TRBD2 (6 bases). Trimming removed 9 bases at V and 3 bases at J, with 15 bases between. The CDR3 spans 13 residues. CDR1 MNHEY and CDR2 SMNVEV come from the germline V gene (reference sequence). The DNA for the CDR3 is TGTGCCAGTAGTCCCGGGAGCCTCTACGAGCAGTACTTC. It is translated as CASSPGSLYEQYF.

The chain has TRBV30 and TRBJ1-1; no clear D. This CDR3 contains 13 residues. CDR1 is GTSNPN and CDR2 is SVGIG in the germline V gene (reference sequence). V was clipped by 3 bases and J by 1 base, with 9 bases between them. The CDR3 loop is CAWSPDTNTEAFF. The DNA for the CDR3 is TGTGCCTGGAGCCCCGACACGAACACTGAAGCTTTCTTT.

V gene TRBV7-2 combines with J gene TRBJ1-2; no firm D call. The germline V gene has CDR1 SGHTA and CDR2 FQGNSA. The CDR3 spans 13 residues. V was cut by 3 bases and J by 4 bases, with 9 bases left in between. CDR3 nucleotide sequence: TGTGCCAGCAGCTTGCAGGTTTTCTATGGCTACACCTTC. Amino acids: CASSLQVFYGYTF.

CDR3: CASSVGTANQPQHF. In DNA, the CDR3 is TGCGCCAGCAGTGTCGGGACAGCTAATCAGCCCCAGCATTTT. The V call is TRBV10-2, the J call TRBJ1-5; 7 nucleotides line up with TRBD1. The V and J ends lost 4 bases and 4 bases, in that order; junction bases with no gene match: 4. Germline assignment: CDR1 WSHSY and CDR2 SAAADI. The CDR3 length is 14 residues.

The J gene is TRBJ2-4, the V gene TRBV4-1, with 11 bases aligning to TRBD2. Per germline, CDR1 MGHRA and CDR2 YSYEKL. The CDR3 totals 19 residues. V shed 3 bases and J 6 bases; nucleotides not matched to a gene: 16. Here the CDR3 DNA reads TGCGCCAGCAGCCAGGGCCGTCAGGGGAGACTAGCGGGATCAAACATTCAGTACTTC. Translating it yields CASSQGRQGRLAGSNIQYF.

J is TRBJ2-1 and V is TRBV6-1, with 7 bases matching TRBD1. V dropped 5 bases and J dropped 9; count of bases not matched to a gene: 13. The length of the CDR3 is 15 residues. The V gene's germline CDR1 is MNHNS and CDR2 SASEGT. CDR3 region: CASSQQGPAAAEQFF. The CDR3, as DNA: TGTGCCAGCAGTCAACAGGGGCCTGCGGCGGCTGAGCAGTTCTTC.

This clone was seen just once. This chain uses TRBV7-9 with TRBJ2-5; D remains unclear. Trimming removed 1 base at V and 2 bases at J, with 8 bases between. Looked up from germline, CDR1 is SEHNR and CDR2 is FQNEAQ (reference sequence). The CDR3 covers 14 residues. This CDR3 is CASSLVRIQETQYF. DNA for the CDR3: TGTGCCAGCAGCTTAGTCAGGATACAAGAGACCCAGTACTTC.

V and J are TRBV14 and TRBJ1-2, with D tentatively TRBD1 (6 bases). V gave up 5 bases and J gave up 8 bases, with 15 bases separating them. Germline CDR1 is SGHDN and CDR2 is FVKESK. This CDR3 is 13 amino acids long. CDR3 protein: CASSILPGGGYTF. CDR3 sequence (DNA): TGTGCCAGCAGCATCCTCCCGGGGGGCGGCTACACCTTC.

CDR3 sequence reads: CASSPVPSGRDTQYF. The CDR3 DNA sequence: TGTGCCAGCTCACCAGTACCTAGCGGGAGAGATACGCAGTATTTT. The J gene is TRBJ2-3, the V gene TRBV18; 10 bases map to TRBD2. With V trimmed by 2 bases and J by 5 bases, 4 bases remained unmatched. The CDR3 is 15 residues long. Germline assignment: CDR1 KGHSH and CDR2 LQKENI.

The count of this clone is one. J is TRBJ2-7 and V is TRBV7-6; D call uncertain. There are 14 residues in the CDR3. V was shortened by 1 base and J by 2 bases, with 9 bases between the two germline ends. Germline V lookup: CDR1 SGHVS, CDR2 FNYEAQ. CDR3 in amino acids: CASSLGLNTYEQYF. CDR3 in DNA: TGTGCCAGCAGCTTAGGGCTGAATACCTACGAGCAGTACTTC. The complete variable domain, with remaining parts taken from reference TRBV7-6 and TRBJ2-7, reads GAGVSQSPRYKVTKRGQDVALRCDPISGHVSLYWYRQALGQGPEFLTYFNYEAQQDKSGLPNDRFSAERPEGSISTLTIQRTEQRDSAMYRCASSLGLNTYEQYFGPGTRLTVT.

V usage is TRBV7-8 and J usage is TRBJ2-7; 7 nucleotides align to TRBD1. This CDR3 spans 15 amino acids. Germline trimming cut 1 base from V and 3 bases from J; bases unmatched to any gene: 6. CDR1 is SGHVS and CDR2 is FQNEAQ in the germline V gene. The CDR3 region has the DNA TGTGCCAGCAGCTTAGTGGGGCAGGGGGACTACGAGCAGTACTTC. As protein: CASSLVGQGDYEQYF.

The gene calls are TRBV28 and TRBJ1-2; no reliable D call. This CDR3 is 12 amino acids long. Germline-derived CDR1 and CDR2 are MDHEN and SYDVKM. V dropped 5 bases and J dropped 8 bases, with 12 bases sitting between them. The CDR3 DNA sequence: TGTGCCAGCAGTCCCGTTCCGGAGGGCTACACCTTC. It codes for CASSPVPEGYTF.